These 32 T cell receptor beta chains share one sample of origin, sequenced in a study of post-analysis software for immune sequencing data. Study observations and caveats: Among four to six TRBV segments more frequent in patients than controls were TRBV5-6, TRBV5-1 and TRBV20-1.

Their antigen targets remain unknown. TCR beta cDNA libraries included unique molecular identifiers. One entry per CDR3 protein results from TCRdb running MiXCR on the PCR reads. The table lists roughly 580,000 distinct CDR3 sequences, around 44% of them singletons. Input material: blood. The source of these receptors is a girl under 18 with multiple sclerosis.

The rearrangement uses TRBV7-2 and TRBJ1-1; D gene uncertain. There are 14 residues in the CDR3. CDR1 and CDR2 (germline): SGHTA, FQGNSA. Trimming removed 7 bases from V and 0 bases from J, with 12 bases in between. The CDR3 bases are TGTGCCAGCATGTTCGGACGGCTGAACACTGAAGCTTTCTTT. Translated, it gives CASMFGRLNTEAFF.

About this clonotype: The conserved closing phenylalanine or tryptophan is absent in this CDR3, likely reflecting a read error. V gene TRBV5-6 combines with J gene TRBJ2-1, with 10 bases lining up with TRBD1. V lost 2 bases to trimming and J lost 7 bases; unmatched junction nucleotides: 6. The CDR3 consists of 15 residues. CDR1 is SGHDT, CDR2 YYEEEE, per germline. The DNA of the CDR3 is TGTGCCAGCAGCTTTGACGGGACAGGGGAAAATGAGCAGTTCCTC. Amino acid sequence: CASSFDGTGENEQFL.

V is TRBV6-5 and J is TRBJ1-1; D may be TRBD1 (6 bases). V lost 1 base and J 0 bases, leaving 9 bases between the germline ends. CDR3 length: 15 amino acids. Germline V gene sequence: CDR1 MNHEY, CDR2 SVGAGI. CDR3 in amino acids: CASSYFNRVNTEAFF. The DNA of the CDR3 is TGTGCCAGCAGTTACTTTAACAGGGTGAACACTGAAGCTTTCTTT.

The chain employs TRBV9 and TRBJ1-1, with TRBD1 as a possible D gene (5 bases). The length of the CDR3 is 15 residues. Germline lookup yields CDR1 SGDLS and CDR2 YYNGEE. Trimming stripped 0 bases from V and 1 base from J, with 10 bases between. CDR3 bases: TGTGCCAGCAGCGTAGGAGGCAGGGAGAACACTGAAGCTTTCTTT. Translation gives CASSVGGRENTEAFF.

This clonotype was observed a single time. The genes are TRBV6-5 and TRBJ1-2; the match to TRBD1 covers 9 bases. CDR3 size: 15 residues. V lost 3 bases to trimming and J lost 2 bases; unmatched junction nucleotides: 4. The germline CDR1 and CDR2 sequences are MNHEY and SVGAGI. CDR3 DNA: TGTGCCAGCAGTTATGGGACAGGGCTAAACTATGGCTACACCTTC. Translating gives CASSYGTGLNYGYTF.

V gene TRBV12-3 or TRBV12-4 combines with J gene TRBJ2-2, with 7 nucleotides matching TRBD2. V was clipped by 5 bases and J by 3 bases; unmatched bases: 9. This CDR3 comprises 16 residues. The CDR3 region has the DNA TGTGCCAGCAGTGCCAGGACTAGGGCCCACACCGGGGAGCTGTTTTTT. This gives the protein CASSARTRAHTGELFF.

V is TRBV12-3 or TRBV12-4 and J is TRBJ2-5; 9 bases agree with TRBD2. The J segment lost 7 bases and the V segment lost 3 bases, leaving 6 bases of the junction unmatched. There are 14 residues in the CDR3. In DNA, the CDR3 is TGTGCCAGCAGTTTTAGCGGGAGAGAAGGGACCCAGTACTTC. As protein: CASSFSGREGTQYF.

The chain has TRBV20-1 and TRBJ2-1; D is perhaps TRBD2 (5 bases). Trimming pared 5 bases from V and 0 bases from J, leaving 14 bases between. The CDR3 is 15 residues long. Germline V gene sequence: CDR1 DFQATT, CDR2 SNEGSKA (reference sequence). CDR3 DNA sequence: TGCAGTGCTCCCGGCAGCGGAAACTCCTACAATGAGCAGTTCTTC. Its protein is CSAPGSGNSYNEQFF.

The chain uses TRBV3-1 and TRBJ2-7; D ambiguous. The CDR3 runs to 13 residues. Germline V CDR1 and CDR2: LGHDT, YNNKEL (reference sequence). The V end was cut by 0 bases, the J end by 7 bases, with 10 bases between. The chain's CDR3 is CASSQDGDWEQYF. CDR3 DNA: TGTGCCAGCAGCCAAGACGGCGATTGGGAGCAGTACTTC.

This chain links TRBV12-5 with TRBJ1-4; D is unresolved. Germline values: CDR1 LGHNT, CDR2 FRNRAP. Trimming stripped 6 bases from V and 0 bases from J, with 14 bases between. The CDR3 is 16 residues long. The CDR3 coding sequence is TGTGCTAGTGGCTTTGTAACCACCTCAACTAATGAAAAACTGTTTTTT. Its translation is CASGFVTTSTNEKLFF.

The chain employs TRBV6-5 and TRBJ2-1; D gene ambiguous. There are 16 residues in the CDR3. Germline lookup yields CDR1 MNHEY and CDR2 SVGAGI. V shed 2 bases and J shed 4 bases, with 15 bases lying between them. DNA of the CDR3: TGTGCCAGCAGTTACGAGAGCGAGACTCATTACAATGAGCAGTTCTTC. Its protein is CASSYESETHYNEQFF.

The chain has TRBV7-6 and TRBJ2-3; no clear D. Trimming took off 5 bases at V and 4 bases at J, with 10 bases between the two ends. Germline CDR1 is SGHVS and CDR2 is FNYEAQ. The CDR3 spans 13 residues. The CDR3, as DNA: TGTGCCAGCAGCCCCGGGTCTTCAGATACGCAGTATTTT. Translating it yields CASSPGSSDTQYF. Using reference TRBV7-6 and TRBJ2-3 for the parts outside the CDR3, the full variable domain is GAGVSQSPRYKVTKRGQDVALRCDPISGHVSLYWYRQALGQGPEFLTYFNYEAQQDKSGLPNDRFSAERPEGSISTLTIQRTEQRDSAMYRCASSPGSSDTQYFGPGTRLTVL.

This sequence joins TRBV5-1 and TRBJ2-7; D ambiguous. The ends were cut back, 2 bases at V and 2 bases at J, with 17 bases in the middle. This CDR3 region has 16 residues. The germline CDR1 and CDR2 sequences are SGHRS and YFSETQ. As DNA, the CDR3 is TGCGCCAGCAGCTTCGGTCCCCCCGAAGCACCCTACGAGCAGTACTTC. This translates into CASSFGPPEAPYEQYF.

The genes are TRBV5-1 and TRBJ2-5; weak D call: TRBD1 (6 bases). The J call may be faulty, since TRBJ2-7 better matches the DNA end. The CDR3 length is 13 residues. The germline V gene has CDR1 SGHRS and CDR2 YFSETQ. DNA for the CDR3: TGCGCCAGCAGCTCAGGGGCTTGCTACGAGCAGTACTTC. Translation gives CASSSGACYEQYF.

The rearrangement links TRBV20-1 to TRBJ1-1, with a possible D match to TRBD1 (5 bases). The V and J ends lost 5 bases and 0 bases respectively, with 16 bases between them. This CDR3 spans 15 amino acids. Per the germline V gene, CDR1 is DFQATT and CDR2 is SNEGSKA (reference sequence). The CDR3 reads CSAENRIYMNTEAFF. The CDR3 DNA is TGCAGTGCTGAGAACAGGATTTACATGAACACTGAAGCTTTCTTT.

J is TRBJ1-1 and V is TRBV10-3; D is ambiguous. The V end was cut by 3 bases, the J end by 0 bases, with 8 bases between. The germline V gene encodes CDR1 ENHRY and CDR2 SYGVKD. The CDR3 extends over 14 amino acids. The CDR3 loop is CAISELNMNTEAFF. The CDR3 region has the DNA TGTGCCATCAGTGAACTAAACATGAACACTGAAGCTTTCTTT.

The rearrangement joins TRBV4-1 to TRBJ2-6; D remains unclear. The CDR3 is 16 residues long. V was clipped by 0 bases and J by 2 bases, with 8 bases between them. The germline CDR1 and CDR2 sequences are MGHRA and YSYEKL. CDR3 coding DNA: TGCGCCAGCAGCCAAGAAGTGGGGACTGGGGCCAACGTCCTGACTTTC. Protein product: CASSQEVGTGANVLTF.

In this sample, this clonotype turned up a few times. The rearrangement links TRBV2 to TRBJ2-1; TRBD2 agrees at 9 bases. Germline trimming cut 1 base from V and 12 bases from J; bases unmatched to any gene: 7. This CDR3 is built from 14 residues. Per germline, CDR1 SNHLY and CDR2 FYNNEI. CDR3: CASSEGLAAQGQFF. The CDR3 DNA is TGTGCCAGCAGTGAAGGACTAGCGGCCCAAGGGCAGTTCTTC.

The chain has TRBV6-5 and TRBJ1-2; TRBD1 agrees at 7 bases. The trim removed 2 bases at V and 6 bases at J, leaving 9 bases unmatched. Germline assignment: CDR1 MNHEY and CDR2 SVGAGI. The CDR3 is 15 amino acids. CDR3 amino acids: CASSYGVGGADGYTF. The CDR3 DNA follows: TGTGCCAGCAGTTACGGAGTAGGGGGCGCGGATGGCTACACCTTC.

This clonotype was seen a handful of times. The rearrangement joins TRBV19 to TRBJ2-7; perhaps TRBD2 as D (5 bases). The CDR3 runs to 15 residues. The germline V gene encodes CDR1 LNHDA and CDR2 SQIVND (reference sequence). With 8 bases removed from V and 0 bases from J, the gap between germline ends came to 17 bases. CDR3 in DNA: TGTGCCAGTCCCATGAGAGAGCGGCCCTCCTACGAGCAGTACTTC. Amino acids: CASPMRERPSYEQYF.

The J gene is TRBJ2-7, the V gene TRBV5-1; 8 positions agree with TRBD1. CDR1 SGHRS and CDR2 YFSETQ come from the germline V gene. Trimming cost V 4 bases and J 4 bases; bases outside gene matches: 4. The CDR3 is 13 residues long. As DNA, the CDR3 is TGCGCCAGCAGCGAGGGACAGGTGTACGAGCAGTACTTC. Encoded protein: CASSEGQVYEQYF.

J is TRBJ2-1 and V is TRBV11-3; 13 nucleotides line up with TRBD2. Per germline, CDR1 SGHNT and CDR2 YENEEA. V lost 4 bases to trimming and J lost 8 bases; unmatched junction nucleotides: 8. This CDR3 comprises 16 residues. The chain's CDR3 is CASSSKLAGGPDEQFF. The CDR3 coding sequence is TGTGCCAGCAGCTCGAAACTAGCGGGAGGGCCCGATGAGCAGTTCTTC.

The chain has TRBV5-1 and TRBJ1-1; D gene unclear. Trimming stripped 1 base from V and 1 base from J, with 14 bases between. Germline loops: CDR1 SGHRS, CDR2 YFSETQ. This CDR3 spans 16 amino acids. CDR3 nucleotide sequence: TGCGCCAGCAGCTTGCGACCAGTTACATCGAACACTGAAGCTTTCTTT. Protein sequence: CASSLRPVTSNTEAFF.

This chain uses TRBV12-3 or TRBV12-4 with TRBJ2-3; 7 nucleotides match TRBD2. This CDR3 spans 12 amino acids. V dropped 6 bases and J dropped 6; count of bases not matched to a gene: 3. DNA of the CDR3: TGTGCCAGCAGGACTAGCAGGGATACGCAGTATTTT. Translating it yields CASRTSRDTQYF.

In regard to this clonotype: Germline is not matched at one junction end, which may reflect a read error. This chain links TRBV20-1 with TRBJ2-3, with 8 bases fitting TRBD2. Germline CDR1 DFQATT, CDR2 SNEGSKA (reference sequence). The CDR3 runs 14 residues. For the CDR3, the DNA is TGCAGTGCAAGAGTGGCGGGAGGTGGAGATACGCAGTATTTT. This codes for CSARVAGGGDTQYF.

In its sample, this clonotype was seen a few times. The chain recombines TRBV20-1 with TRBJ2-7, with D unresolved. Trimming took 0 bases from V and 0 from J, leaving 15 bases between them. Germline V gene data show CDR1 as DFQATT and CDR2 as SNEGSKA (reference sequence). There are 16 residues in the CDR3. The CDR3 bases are TGCAGTGCTAGAGATCCGAAGGGCGGAAGCTCCTACGAGCAGTACTTC. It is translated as CSARDPKGGSSYEQYF.

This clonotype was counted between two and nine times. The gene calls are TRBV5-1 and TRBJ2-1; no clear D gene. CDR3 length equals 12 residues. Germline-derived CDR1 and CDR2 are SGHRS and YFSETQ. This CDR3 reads CAPGLELDEQFF. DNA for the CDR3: TGCGCTCCTGGGCTAGAACTCGATGAGCAGTTCTTC.

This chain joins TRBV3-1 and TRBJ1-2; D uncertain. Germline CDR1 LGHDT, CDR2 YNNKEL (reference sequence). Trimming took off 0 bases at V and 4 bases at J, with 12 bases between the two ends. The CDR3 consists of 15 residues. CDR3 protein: CASSQDSGILYGYTF. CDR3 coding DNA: TGTGCCAGCAGCCAAGATTCGGGAATTCTCTATGGCTACACCTTC.

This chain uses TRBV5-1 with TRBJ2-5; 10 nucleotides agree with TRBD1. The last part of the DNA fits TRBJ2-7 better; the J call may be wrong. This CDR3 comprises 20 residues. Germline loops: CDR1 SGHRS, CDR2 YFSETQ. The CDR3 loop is CASSLSAPPGQGFIGGEQYF. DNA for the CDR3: TGCGCCAGCAGCTTGTCCGCTCCCCCGGGACAGGGGTTTATCGGAGGCGAGCAGTACTTC.

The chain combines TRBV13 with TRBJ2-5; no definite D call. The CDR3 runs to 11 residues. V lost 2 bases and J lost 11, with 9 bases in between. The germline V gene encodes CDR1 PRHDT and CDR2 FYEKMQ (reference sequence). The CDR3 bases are TGTGCCAGCAGCTTAAACAAGGAGCAGTACTTC. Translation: CASSLNKEQYF.

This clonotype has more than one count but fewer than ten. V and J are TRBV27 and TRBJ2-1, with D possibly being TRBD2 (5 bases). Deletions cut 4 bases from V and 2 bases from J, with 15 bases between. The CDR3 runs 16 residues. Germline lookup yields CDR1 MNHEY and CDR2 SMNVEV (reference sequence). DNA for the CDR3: TGTGCCAGCAGTTCACCGGACTTCTTCACCTACAATGAGCAGTTCTTC. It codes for CASSSPDFFTYNEQFF.

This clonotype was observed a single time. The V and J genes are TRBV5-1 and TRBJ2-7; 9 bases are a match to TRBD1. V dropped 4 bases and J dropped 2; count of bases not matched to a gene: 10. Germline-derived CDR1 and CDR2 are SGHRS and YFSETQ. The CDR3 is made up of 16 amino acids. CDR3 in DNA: TGCGCCAGCAGCCTTGCGCCGGGACAGGGTCCCTACGAGCAGTACTTC. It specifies CASSLAPGQGPYEQYF.